Listed here are 32 T cell receptor beta chains from one sample, sequenced in a study of blood T cell repertoires in COVID-19. TCRdb's table, derived via immunoSEQ multiplex PCR, lists solely in-frame clones and lacks some. Counted here are 250,000 to 400,000 clones, 85% to 90% occurring once; the ten biggest clones make up roughly 2.8%. Sequencing was carried out using peripheral blood. These receptors were collected from a woman aged 30 to 39 with COVID-19, enrolled during active disease.

A single count supports this clone. The rearrangement links TRBV5-5 to TRBJ1-1, with TRBD1 matching 8 bases. This CDR3 has 14 amino acids. CDR1 and CDR2 (germline): SGHKS, YYEKEE (reference sequence). The V segment lost 4 bases and the J segment 0 bases; nucleotides outside the gene matches: 2. CDR3 coding DNA: TGTGCCAGCAGCCGGACAGGGATGAACACTGAAGCTTTCTTT. Amino acid sequence: CASSRTGMNTEAFF.

This clone came up a few times. This rearrangement joins TRBV11-2 to TRBJ1-1; D not resolved. The CDR3 consists of 14 residues. Per germline, CDR1 SGHAT and CDR2 FQNNGV. V was clipped by 5 bases and J by 4 bases, with 14 bases between them. In nucleotides, the CDR3 is TGTGCCAGCAGCCAAGAGGGTTTGGGCACTGAAGCTTTCTTT. Its protein is CASSQEGLGTEAFF.

V is TRBV7-3 and J is TRBJ2-1, with TRBD2 matching 10 bases. Per germline, CDR1 SGHTA and CDR2 FQGTGA. The CDR3 is made up of 15 amino acids. V lost 4 bases and J lost 6; bases outside the gene matches: 6. CDR3 bases: TGTGCCAGCAGCTCCGGGACTAGCGAGGGCAATGAGCAGTTCTTC. It translates to CASSSGTSEGNEQFF.

The chain carries TRBV7-2 and TRBJ2-1, with 9 bases lining up with TRBD2. J was trimmed by 15 bases and V by 5 bases; bases with no gene match: 11. The CDR3 length is 13 residues. From germline, CDR1 is SGHTA and CDR2 FQGNSA. CDR3 coding DNA: TGTGCCAGCAGCCCCAGTCGGACTAGCGTAAGGTTCTTC. This translates into CASSPSRTSVRFF.

The chain uses TRBV5-1 and TRBJ2-6; D perhaps matches TRBD1 (6 bases). With 4 bases removed from V and 0 bases from J, the gap between germline ends came to 20 bases. The germline gives CDR1 SGHRS, CDR2 YFSETQ. This CDR3 has 19 residues. The CDR3 coding sequence is TGCGCCAGCAGCGCAATACAGGGAACAATTTACTCTGGGGCCAACGTCCTGACTTTC. It is translated as CASSAIQGTIYSGANVLTF. The full variable domain, rest sourced from reference TRBV5-1 and TRBJ2-6, is KAGVTQTPRYLIKTRGQQVTLSCSPISGHRSVSWYQQTPGQGLQFLFEYFSETQRNKGNFPGRFSGRQFSNSRSEMNVSTLELGDSALYLCASSAIQGTIYSGANVLTFGAGSRLTVL.

The chain recombines TRBV5-1 with TRBJ2-2; possible D gene TRBD2, 5 bases. V lost 2 bases and J lost 8, with 16 bases in between. The CDR3 has 15 amino acids. The V gene's germline CDR1 is SGHRS and CDR2 YFSETQ. CDR3 sequence reads: CASSFEGASSGELFF. In nucleotides, the CDR3 is TGCGCCAGCAGCTTCGAGGGAGCGTCATCGGGGGAGCTGTTTTTT.

The chain carries TRBV6-5 and TRBJ2-3, with TRBD1 matching over 10 bases. The V gene's germline CDR1 is MNHEY and CDR2 SVGAGI. V trimming: 7 bases; J trimming: 4 bases; junction bases outside the gene matches: 8. The CDR3 is made up of 15 amino acids. The CDR3 loop is CASMTGGHGADTQYF. In DNA form, the CDR3 reads TGTGCCAGCATGACAGGGGGCCATGGTGCAGATACGCAGTATTTT.

The chain joins TRBV4-1 to TRBJ2-3; D is possibly TRBD1 (5 bases). The CDR3 has 15 amino acids. Germline values: CDR1 MGHRA, CDR2 YSYEKL. V dropped 2 bases and J dropped 2 bases, with 11 bases sitting between them. The CDR3 DNA reads TGCGCCAGCAGCCAACGTAGGGGATCCACAGATACGCAGTATTTT. Amino acids: CASSQRRGSTDTQYF.

V gene TRBV7-7 combines with J gene TRBJ2-1; TRBD2 agrees at 8 bases. After removal of 3 bases from V and 3 bases from J, the junction contained 4 bases not matched to a gene. Germline V CDR1 and CDR2: SSHAT, FNYEAQ (reference sequence). There are 15 residues in the CDR3. The CDR3, as DNA: TGTGCCAGCAGCTTGGCGGGAGGACTCTACAATGAGCAGTTCTTC. Amino acid sequence: CASSLAGGLYNEQFF.

V gene TRBV25-1 combines with J gene TRBJ2-7; TRBD2 matches 10 bases. This CDR3 spans 15 amino acids. Unmatched junction bases numbered 7, after V lost 3 bases and J lost 5 bases. From germline, CDR1 is MGHDK and CDR2 SYGVNS. CDR3 DNA: TGTGCCAGCAGTGATTCCGGGACTAGCGTTGACGAGCAGTACTTC. Protein sequence: CASSDSGTSVDEQYF.

The chain recombines TRBV6-5 with TRBJ1-1; D might be TRBD1 (5 bases). This CDR3 contains 13 residues. V dropped 6 bases and J dropped 10 bases, with 18 bases sitting between them. Germline loops: CDR1 MNHEY, CDR2 SVGAGI. CDR3 DNA: TGTGCCAGCAGGCCCCATGGGAACCAGGGAGCTTTCTTT. It yields the protein CASRPHGNQGAFF.

In its sample, this clone was seen once. The rearrangement uses TRBV2 and TRBJ1-1, with D possibly TRBD1 on 6 matching bases. V lost 6 bases and J 1 base, leaving 12 bases between the germline ends. Per germline, CDR1 SNHLY and CDR2 FYNNEI. The CDR3 is made up of 14 amino acids. CDR3 coding DNA: TGTGCCAGCAGCCCTGAACAGGGGAACACTGAAGCTTTCTTT. Its protein product is CASSPEQGNTEAFF.

The rearrangement uses TRBV5-5 and TRBJ2-7; TRBD1 might be the D (6 bases). Germline CDR1 SGHKS, CDR2 YYEKEE (reference sequence). V shed 5 bases and J shed 0 bases, with 12 bases lying between them. CDR3 size: 14 residues. The CDR3 nucleotides read TGTGCCAGCAGTACCGGACAGAGCTCCTACGAGCAGTACTTC. This codes for CASSTGQSSYEQYF.

The chain has TRBV11-2 and TRBJ1-1; D is undetermined. Trimming took off 2 bases at V and 1 base at J, with 8 bases between the two ends. The CDR3 runs to 14 residues. Germline V gene sequence: CDR1 SGHAT, CDR2 FQNNGV. The CDR3 coding sequence is TGTGCCAGCAGCTTAACCCCAGGGAACACTGAAGCTTTCTTT. Translation gives CASSLTPGNTEAFF.

The chain joins TRBV6-5 to TRBJ1-4; the match to TRBD1 covers 9 bases. In germline, CDR1 is MNHEY, CDR2 SVGAGI. The CDR3 runs 12 residues. V shed 7 bases, J shed 10 bases, and the junction held 4 bases outside the gene matches. CDR3 protein: CASKGQGRKLFF. The DNA of the CDR3 is TGTGCCAGCAAGGGACAGGGAAGAAAACTGTTTTTT.

The chain links TRBV3-1 (or the pseudogene TRBV3-2) to TRBJ2-1; 8 bases are shared with TRBD2. CDR3 size: 14 residues. Germline V gene sequence: CDR1 LGHDT, CDR2 YNNKEL (reference sequence). Trimming took 3 bases from V and 9 from J; bases not matched to a gene: 7. In DNA form, the CDR3 reads TGTGCCAGCAGCCAGGAGCCCACTAGCGGTGAGCAGTTCTTC. Its translation: CASSQEPTSGEQFF.

The V call is TRBV6-2 or TRBV6-3, the J call TRBJ2-7; TRBD1 matches at 8 bases. V was clipped by 3 bases and J by 5 bases; unmatched bases: 12. The germline CDR1 and CDR2 sequences are MNHEY and SVGEGT. The CDR3 contains 16 residues. CDR3 DNA sequence: TGTGCCAGCAGTTATGTCCCCGACAGGGGTACCGACGAGCAGTACTTC. Translation: CASSYVPDRGTDEQYF.

The rearrangement links TRBV20-1 to TRBJ1-6; a possible D gene is TRBD1 (5 bases). Trimming removed 3 bases from V and 8 bases from J, with 14 bases in between. This CDR3 has 14 amino acids. CDR1 and CDR2 from the germline V gene are DFQATT and SNEGSKA (reference sequence). Here the CDR3 reads CSASLAGGDSPLHF. For the CDR3, the DNA is TGCAGTGCTAGTCTGGCCGGAGGGGATTCACCCCTCCACTTT.

V gene TRBV11-2 combines with J gene TRBJ2-7; TRBD2 might be the D (6 bases). V was shortened by 3 bases and J by 7 bases, with 19 bases between the two germline ends. CDR1 SGHAT and CDR2 FQNNGV come from the germline V gene. The CDR3 length is 15 residues. CDR3 residues: CASSFNRGTRPEQYF. CDR3 coding DNA: TGTGCCAGCAGCTTTAATCGGGGGACGAGGCCTGAGCAGTACTTC.

This clone was seen once. The rearrangement joins TRBV19 to TRBJ1-6; perhaps TRBD1 as D (6 bases). In germline, CDR1 is LNHDA, CDR2 SQIVND (reference sequence). V was cut by 5 bases and J by 14 bases, with 25 bases left in between. The CDR3 runs to 16 residues. CDR3 protein: CASSPVVETGPLALHF. CDR3 nucleotides: TGTGCCAGTAGTCCCGTGGTGGAGACAGGCCCATTGGCCCTCCACTTT.

This clone was observed a handful of times. This chain connects TRBV9 to TRBJ1-3; 7 positions agree with TRBD1. Germline V gene sequence: CDR1 SGDLS, CDR2 YYNGEE. V was clipped by 3 bases and J by 0 bases; unmatched bases: 0. The CDR3 sequence is 14 residues long. The CDR3 nucleotides are TGTGCCAGCAGCGGACAGGGCTCTGGAAACACCATATATTTT. Its translation is CASSGQGSGNTIYF.

CDR3: CASSFIGTGSGNTIYF. The CDR3, as DNA: TGCGCCAGCAGCTTTATAGGGACAGGCTCTGGAAACACCATATATTTT. The chain couples TRBV5-1 to TRBJ1-3; 8 positions agree with TRBD1. Trimming took 2 bases from V and 0 from J; bases not matched to a gene: 4. There are 16 residues in the CDR3. Germline V gives CDR1 SGHRS, CDR2 YFSETQ.

CDR3 DNA sequence: TGTGCCAGCACCGGGCGGAGGGTTGACACTGAAGCTTTCTTT. Encoded protein: CASTGRRVDTEAFF. The chain carries TRBV2 and TRBJ1-1; no clear D gene. V lost 7 bases, J lost 3 bases, and 15 bases lay in between. Germline V gene data show CDR1 as SNHLY and CDR2 as FYNNEI. The CDR3 contains 14 residues.

This clone was counted only a few times. This chain joins TRBV7-8 and TRBJ1-3; 9 bases fit TRBD1. With V trimmed by 6 bases and J by 1 base, 4 bases remained unmatched. The CDR3 is 15 amino acids. Germline lookup yields CDR1 SGHVS and CDR2 FQNEAQ. This chain's CDR3 is CASRPGTGSGNTIYF. The CDR3, as DNA: TGTGCCAGCAGGCCGGGGACAGGGTCTGGAAACACCATATATTTT.

The rearrangement uses TRBV7-8 and TRBJ1-3; 7 bases match TRBD1. The CDR3 contains 17 residues. Germline V CDR1 and CDR2: SGHVS, FQNEAQ. V shed 1 base, J shed 0 bases, and the junction held 6 bases outside the gene matches. The CDR3 protein is CASSLVGQAISGNTIYF. The CDR3 region has the DNA TGTGCCAGCAGCTTAGTCGGACAGGCTATCTCTGGAAACACCATATATTTT.

This sequence joins TRBV12-3 or TRBV12-4 and TRBJ1-5, with TRBD1 as a possible D gene (5 bases). Trimming took off 1 base at V and 6 bases at J, with 7 bases between the two ends. This CDR3 region has 13 residues. CDR3 in DNA: TGTGCCAGCAGTTTAGGGGGCGCTCAGCCCCAGCATTTT. Amino acid sequence: CASSLGGAQPQHF.

CDR3 loop: CASSQDPAGLNSNQPQHF. The CDR3, as DNA: TGTGCCAGCAGCCAAGATCCGGCAGGATTAAATAGCAATCAGCCCCAGCATTTT. The chain carries TRBV3-1 (or the pseudogene TRBV3-2) and TRBJ1-5; no clear D. V lost 0 bases to trimming and J lost 0 bases, with 15 bases between them. In germline, CDR1 is LGHDT, CDR2 YNNKEL (reference sequence). This CDR3 is built from 18 residues.

This rearrangement joins TRBV11-3 to TRBJ2-1; D possibly corresponds to TRBD1 (5 bases). Per the germline V gene, CDR1 is SGHNT and CDR2 is YENEEA. V was clipped by 4 bases and J by 5 bases, with 9 bases between them. The length of the CDR3 is 13 residues. The DNA of the CDR3 is TGTGCCAGCAGCTCCGACAGTCACAATGAGCAGTTCTTC. Protein sequence: CASSSDSHNEQFF.

The CDR3 is CASSLAAEGANVLTF. The CDR3 DNA follows: TGCGCCAGCAGCCTCGCCGCAGAAGGGGCCAACGTCCTGACTTTC. The rearrangement joins TRBV5-1 to TRBJ2-6, with D hard to call. The germline V and J ends were trimmed by 4 bases and 4 bases, with 12 bases remaining between them. Germline CDR1 reads SGHRS; CDR2 reads YFSETQ. This CDR3 is built from 15 residues. Full variable domain (missing parts from reference TRBV5-1 and TRBJ2-6): KAGVTQTPRYLIKTRGQQVTLSCSPISGHRSVSWYQQTPGQGLQFLFEYFSETQRNKGNFPGRFSGRQFSNSRSEMNVSTLELGDSALYLCASSLAAEGANVLTFGAGSRLTVL.

The chain uses TRBV27 and TRBJ1-5; D uncertain. Deletions cut 0 bases from V and 4 bases from J, with 10 bases between. Germline-derived CDR1 and CDR2 are MNHEY and SMNVEV (reference sequence). There are 15 residues in the CDR3. The CDR3: CASSLSIRGNQPQHF. Written as DNA, the CDR3 is TGTGCCAGCAGTTTATCGATAAGAGGAAATCAGCCCCAGCATTTT.

This clone was detected a few times. CDR3 DNA sequence: TGTGCCAGCAGTGAAGCTACATGGGCTTCCTACGAGCAGTACTTC. It is translated as CASSEATWASYEQYF. The chain has TRBV6-1 and TRBJ2-7; no clear D gene. This CDR3 has 15 amino acids. The germline V and J ends were trimmed by 0 bases and 1 base, with 10 bases remaining between them. Per germline, CDR1 MNHNS and CDR2 SASEGT.

The chain recombines TRBV3-1 (or the pseudogene TRBV3-2) with TRBJ1-1; D might be TRBD1 (5 bases). CDR1 is LGHDT, CDR2 YNNKEL, per germline (reference sequence). The CDR3 is made up of 14 amino acids. Trimming stripped 6 bases from V and 5 bases from J, with 16 bases between. CDR3 region: CASRVRGKGTEAFF. CDR3 DNA: TGTGCCAGCAGGGTACGGGGGAAAGGAACTGAAGCTTTCTTT.